Below, 9 T cell receptor beta chains from the same sample are listed, as sequenced in a study of Ad26.COV2.S vaccination and SARS-CoV-2 variants. Assay: immunoSEQ multiplex PCR; the TCRdb copy retains only in-frame clones and omits some. The sample has 200,000 to 300,000 clones; around 85% are singletons. The treatment here: roughly 20 received Ad26.COV2.S at low or high dose, single or two shots; a few received placebo; per-sample allocation not given. Samples analyzed were those drawn on day 63 after the first vaccine or placebo injection. Sequencing used peripheral blood, obtained in a trial of Ad26.COV2.S vaccine versus placebo. All receptors derive from a person between 18 and 65 years old who received the Ad26.COV2.S COVID-19 vaccine or a placebo.

This sequence joins TRBV7-2 and TRBJ2-3, with D hard to call. Germline CDR1 SGHTA, CDR2 FQGNSA. This CDR3 region has 14 residues. V lost 3 bases to trimming and J lost 2 bases, with 9 bases between them. The CDR3: CASSLGRFTDTQYF. CDR3 in DNA: TGTGCCAGCAGCTTGGGCAGGTTCACAGATACGCAGTATTTT.

The V and J genes are TRBV7-6 and TRBJ2-3; D gene unclear. With 1 base removed from V and 4 bases from J, the gap between germline ends came to 12 bases. Germline V gene lookup returns CDR1 SGHVS and CDR2 FNYEAQ. This CDR3 has 15 amino acids. The CDR3 spells CASSLDPGISDTQYF. The CDR3 bases are TGTGCCAGCAGCTTAGATCCCGGAATCTCAGATACGCAGTATTTT.

This chain joins TRBV27 and TRBJ1-2; 9 bases match TRBD1. Germline V lookup: CDR1 MNHEY, CDR2 SMNVEV (reference sequence). V lost 6 bases and J lost 2; bases outside the gene matches: 16. CDR3 length equals 18 residues. The CDR3 coding sequence is TGTGCCAGCAGGCCTATAGGGACAGGGCCCCTCCAGAACTATGGCTACACCTTC. Protein product: CASRPIGTGPLQNYGYTF.

The V call is TRBV3-1 (or the pseudogene TRBV3-2), the J call TRBJ1-2; 9 positions agree with TRBD1. The V segment lost 4 bases and the J segment 8 bases; nucleotides outside the gene matches: 5. The CDR3 is made up of 13 amino acids. Germline V gene data show CDR1 as LGHDT and CDR2 as YNNKEL (reference sequence). Written as DNA, the CDR3 is TGTGCCAGCAGCCTACGACAGGGGGAAGGCTACACCTTC. It yields the protein CASSLRQGEGYTF.

V and J are TRBV25-1 and TRBJ2-7; D possibly corresponds to TRBD2 (7 bases). CDR3 size: 14 residues. The germline V and J ends were trimmed by 3 bases and 6 bases, with 15 bases remaining between them. CDR1 is MGHDK, CDR2 SYGVNS, per germline. The CDR3: CASSEGGALAEQYF. Written as DNA, the CDR3 is TGTGCCAGCAGTGAGGGGGGGGCGTTGGCCGAGCAGTACTTC.

V usage is TRBV5-1 and J usage is TRBJ2-2; 7 nucleotides line up with TRBD1. The CDR3 has 15 amino acids. Germline assignment: CDR1 SGHRS and CDR2 YFSETQ. Trimming removed 2 bases from V and 6 bases from J; junction bases left unmatched: 7. The CDR3 DNA follows: TGCGCCAGCAGCTTACAGGGGCTGCGACCCGGGGAGCTGTTTTTT. It specifies CASSLQGLRPGELFF.

V gene TRBV18 combines with J gene TRBJ1-5, with D possibly matching TRBD1 (6 bases). Germline CDR1 is KGHSH and CDR2 is LQKENI. The CDR3 runs 13 residues. V shed 4 bases and J shed 6 bases, with 10 bases lying between them. CDR3 nucleotide sequence: TGTGCCAGCTCACAGGGGGAAGGTCAGCCCCAGCATTTT. As protein: CASSQGEGQPQHF. The whole variable domain, filled in from reference TRBV18 and TRBJ1-5, reads NAGVMQNPRHLVRRRGQEARLRCSPMKGHSHVYWYRQLPEEGLKFMVYLQKENIIDESGMPKERFSAEFPKEGPSILRIQQVVRGDSAAYFCASSQGEGQPQHFGDGTRLSIL.

This sequence joins TRBV9 and TRBJ1-6, with 7 bases matching TRBD1. Germline CDR1 SGDLS, CDR2 YYNGEE. The length of the CDR3 is 18 residues. V was clipped by 3 bases and J by 7 bases; unmatched bases: 16. DNA for the CDR3: TGTGCCAGCAGCGGTGGTCGGGCAGGGGGAAATCAAAATTCACCCCTCCACTTT. This codes for CASSGGRAGGNQNSPLHF. The full variable domain, in which reference TRBV9 and TRBJ1-6 provide the parts outside the CDR3, is DSGVTQTPKHLITATGQRVTLRCSPRSGDLSVYWYQQSLDQGLQFLIQYYNGEERAKGNILERFSAQQFPDLHSELNLSSLELGDSALYFCASSGGRAGGNQNSPLHFGNGTRLTVT.

The J gene is TRBJ2-2, the V gene TRBV9; 7 positions agree with TRBD2. Germline CDR1 and CDR2: SGDLS and YYNGEE. Trimming took 0 bases from V and 0 from J; bases not matched to a gene: 2. The CDR3 consists of 16 residues. The DNA for the CDR3 is TGTGCCAGCAGCGTAGCAGCGGGATCGAACACCGGGGAGCTGTTTTTT. Its translation: CASSVAAGSNTGELFF.